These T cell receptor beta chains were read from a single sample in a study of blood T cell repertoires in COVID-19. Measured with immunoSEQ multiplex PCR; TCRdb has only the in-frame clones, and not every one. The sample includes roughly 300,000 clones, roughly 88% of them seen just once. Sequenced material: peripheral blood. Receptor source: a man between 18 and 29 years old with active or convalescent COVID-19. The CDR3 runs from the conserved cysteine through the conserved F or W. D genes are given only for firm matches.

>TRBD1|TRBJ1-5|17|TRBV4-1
CASSPTAQGNFNQPQHF
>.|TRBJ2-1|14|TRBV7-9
CASSRGTQGLEQFF
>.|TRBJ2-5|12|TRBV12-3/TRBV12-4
CASSLQGGTQYF
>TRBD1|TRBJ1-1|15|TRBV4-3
CASSRSSGGNTEAFF
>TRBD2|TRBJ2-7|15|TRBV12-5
CASGQTSGGLYEQYF
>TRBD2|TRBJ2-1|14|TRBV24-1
CATSSTSGEYEQFF
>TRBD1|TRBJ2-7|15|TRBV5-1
CASSFTGTGTYEQYF
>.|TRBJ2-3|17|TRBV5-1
CASSPQSGSSGTDTQYF
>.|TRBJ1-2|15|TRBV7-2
CASSLWLAEPYGYTF
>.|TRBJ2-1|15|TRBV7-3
CASSLTGSLGDEQFF
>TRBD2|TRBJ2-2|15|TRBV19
CASTLERGGMGELFF
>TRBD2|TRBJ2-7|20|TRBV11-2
CASSLDWGLAGARTSYEQYF
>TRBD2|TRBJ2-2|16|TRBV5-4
CASSHQRGGDTGELFF
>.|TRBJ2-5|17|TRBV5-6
CASSLVGGFAGLETQYF
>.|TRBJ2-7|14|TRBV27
CASSLTGYSYEQYF
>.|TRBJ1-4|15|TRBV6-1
CASSERGGGGEKLFF
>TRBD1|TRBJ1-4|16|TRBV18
CASSPPVGQGREKLFF
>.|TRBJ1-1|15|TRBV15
CATSRVDSALFEAFF
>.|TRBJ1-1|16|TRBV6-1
CASSEEEARVNTEAFF
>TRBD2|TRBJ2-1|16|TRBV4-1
CASSQPSGGAPNEQFF
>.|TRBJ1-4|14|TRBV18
CASSPTSSNEKLFF
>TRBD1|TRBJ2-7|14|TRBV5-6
CASSWTGEAYEQYF
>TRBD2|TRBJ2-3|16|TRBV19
CASSIFLADSTDTQYF
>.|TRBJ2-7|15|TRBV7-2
CASRTKGIAAYEQYF
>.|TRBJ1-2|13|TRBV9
CASSVGGDRGYTF
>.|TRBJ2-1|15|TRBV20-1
CSASGGQGKGNEQFF
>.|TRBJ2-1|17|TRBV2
CASMGLHRSTTYNEQFF
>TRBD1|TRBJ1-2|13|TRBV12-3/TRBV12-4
CASSFDRAYGYTF
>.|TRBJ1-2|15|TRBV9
CASSVGGTPIDGYTF
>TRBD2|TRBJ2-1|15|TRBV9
CASSVSGGDYNEQFF
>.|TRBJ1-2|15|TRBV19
CASSIRRPVRSGYTF
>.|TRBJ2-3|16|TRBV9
CASSPRGAERTDTQYF
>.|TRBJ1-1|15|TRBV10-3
CAISESVRDISEAFF
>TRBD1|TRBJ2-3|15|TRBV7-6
CASSLEGTGTDTQYF
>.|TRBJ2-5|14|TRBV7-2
CASSFMSIQETQYF
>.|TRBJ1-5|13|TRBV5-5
CASSYDSHQPQHF
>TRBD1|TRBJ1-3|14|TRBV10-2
CASSRGLDGNTIYF
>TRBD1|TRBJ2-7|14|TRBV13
CASTPGTGGYEQYF
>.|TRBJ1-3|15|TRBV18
CASSPSGTNGNTIYF
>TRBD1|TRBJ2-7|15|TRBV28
CASSSRDRGAYEQYF
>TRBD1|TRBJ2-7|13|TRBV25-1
CASTGQGSHEQYF
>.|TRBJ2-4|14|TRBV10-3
CAISDGSGGNIQYF
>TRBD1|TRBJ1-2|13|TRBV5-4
CASSWGQLYGYTF
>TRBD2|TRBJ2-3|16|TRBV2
CASRRLLADSTDTQYF
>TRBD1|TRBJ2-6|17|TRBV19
CASSIRGGNSGANVLTF
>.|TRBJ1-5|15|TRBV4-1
CASSQDWGTNQPQHF
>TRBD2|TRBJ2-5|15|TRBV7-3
CASSLPGSGEETQYF
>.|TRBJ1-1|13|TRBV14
CASSQVGGSEAFF
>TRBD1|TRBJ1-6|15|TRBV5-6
CASSLGQGNNSPLHF
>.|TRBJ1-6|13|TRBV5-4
CASSLWSGSPLHF
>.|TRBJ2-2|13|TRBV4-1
CASSQQEGGELFF
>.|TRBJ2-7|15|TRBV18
CASSPWTSGGHEQYF
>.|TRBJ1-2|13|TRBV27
CASRFTQGHGYTF
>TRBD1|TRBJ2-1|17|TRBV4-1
CASSQRTGAISYNEQFF